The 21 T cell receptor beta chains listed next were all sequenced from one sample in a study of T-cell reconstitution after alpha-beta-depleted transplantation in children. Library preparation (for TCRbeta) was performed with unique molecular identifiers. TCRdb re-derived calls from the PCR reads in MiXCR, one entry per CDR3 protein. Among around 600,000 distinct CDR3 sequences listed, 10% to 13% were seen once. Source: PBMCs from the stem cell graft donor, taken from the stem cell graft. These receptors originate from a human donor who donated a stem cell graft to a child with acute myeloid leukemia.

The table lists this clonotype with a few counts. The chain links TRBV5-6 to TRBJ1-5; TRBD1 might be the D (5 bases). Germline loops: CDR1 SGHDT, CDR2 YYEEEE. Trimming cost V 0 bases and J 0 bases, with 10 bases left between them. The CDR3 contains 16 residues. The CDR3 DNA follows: TGTGCCAGCAGCTTGGGACAGACTATTAGCAATCAGCCCCAGCATTTT. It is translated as CASSLGQTISNQPQHF. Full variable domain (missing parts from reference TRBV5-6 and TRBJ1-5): DAGVTQSPTHLIKTRGQQVTLRCSPKSGHDTVSWYQQALGQGPQFIFQYYEEEERQRGNFPDRFSGHQFPNYSSELNVNALLLGDSALYLCASSLGQTISNQPQHFGDGTRLSIL.

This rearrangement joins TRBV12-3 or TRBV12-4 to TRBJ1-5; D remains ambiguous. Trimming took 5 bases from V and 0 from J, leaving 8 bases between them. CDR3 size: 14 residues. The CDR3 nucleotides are TGTGCCAGCAGTAGGGAGCGTAGCAATCAGCCCCAGCATTTT. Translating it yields CASSRERSNQPQHF.

CDR3 sequence reads: CSALAGIKETQYF. In DNA, the CDR3 is TGCAGTGCCCTAGCGGGAATCAAAGAGACCCAGTACTTC. The rearrangement uses TRBV20-1 and TRBJ2-5; 9 bases agree with TRBD2. The CDR3 runs 13 residues. V gave up 6 bases and J gave up 3 bases; unmatched junction bases: 5. CDR1 and CDR2 from the germline V gene are DFQATT and SNEGSKA (reference sequence).

For the CDR3, the DNA is TGTGCCAGCCTCAGGCTAACGAACACCGGGGAGCTGTTTTTT. Translation: CASLRLTNTGELFF. This chain uses TRBV28 with TRBJ2-2; D unresolved. This CDR3 region has 14 residues. V lost 8 bases and J 0 bases, leaving 10 bases between the germline ends. Germline loops: CDR1 MDHEN, CDR2 SYDVKM. The full variable domain, its missing parts supplied by reference TRBV28 and TRBJ2-2, is DVKVTQSSRYLVKRTGEKVFLECVQDMDHENMFWYRQDPGLGLRLIYFSYDVKMKEKGDIPEGYSVSREKKERFSLILESASTNQTSMYLCASLRLTNTGELFFGEGSRLTVL.

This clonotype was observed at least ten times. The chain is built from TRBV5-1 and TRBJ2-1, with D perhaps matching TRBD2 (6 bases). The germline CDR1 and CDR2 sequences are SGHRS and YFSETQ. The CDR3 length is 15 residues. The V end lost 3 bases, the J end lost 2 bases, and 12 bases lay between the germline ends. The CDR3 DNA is TGCGCCAGCAGCTCCGCGGGATTCCCCTACAATGAGCAGTTCTTC. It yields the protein CASSSAGFPYNEQFF.

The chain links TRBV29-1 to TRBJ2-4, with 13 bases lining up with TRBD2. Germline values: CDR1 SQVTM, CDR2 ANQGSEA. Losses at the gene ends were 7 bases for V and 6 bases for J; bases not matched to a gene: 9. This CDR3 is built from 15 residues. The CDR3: CSATGTSGNANIQYF. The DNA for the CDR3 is TGCAGCGCCACCGGGACTAGCGGGAATGCAAACATTCAGTACTTC.

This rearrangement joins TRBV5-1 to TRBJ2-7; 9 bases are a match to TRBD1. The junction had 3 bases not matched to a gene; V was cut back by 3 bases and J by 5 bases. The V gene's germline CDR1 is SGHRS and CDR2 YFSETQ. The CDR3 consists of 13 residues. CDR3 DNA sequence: TGCGCCAGCAGCTCACAGGGGGCCAACGAGCAGTACTTC. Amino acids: CASSSQGANEQYF.

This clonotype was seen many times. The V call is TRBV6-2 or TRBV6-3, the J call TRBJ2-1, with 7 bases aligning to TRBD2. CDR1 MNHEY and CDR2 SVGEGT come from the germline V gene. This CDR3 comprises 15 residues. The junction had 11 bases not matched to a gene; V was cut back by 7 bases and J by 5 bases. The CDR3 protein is CASTLPGGRDNEQFF. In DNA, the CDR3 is TGTGCCAGCACCCTACCTGGCGGGAGAGACAATGAGCAGTTCTTC.

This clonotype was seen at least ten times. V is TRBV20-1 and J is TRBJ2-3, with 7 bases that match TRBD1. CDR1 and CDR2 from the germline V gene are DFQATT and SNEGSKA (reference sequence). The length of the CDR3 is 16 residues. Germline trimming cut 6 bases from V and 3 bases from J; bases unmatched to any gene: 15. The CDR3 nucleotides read TGCAGTGCCCCTACCCGACAGGGTAGAAGTACAGATACGCAGTATTTT. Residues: CSAPTRQGRSTDTQYF.

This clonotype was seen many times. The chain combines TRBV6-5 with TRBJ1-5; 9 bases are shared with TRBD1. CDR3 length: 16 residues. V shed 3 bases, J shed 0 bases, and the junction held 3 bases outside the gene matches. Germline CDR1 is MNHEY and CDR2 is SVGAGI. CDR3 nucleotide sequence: TGTGCCAGCAGTTATTCGACAGGGGGTAGCAATCAGCCCCAGCATTTT. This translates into CASSYSTGGSNQPQHF.

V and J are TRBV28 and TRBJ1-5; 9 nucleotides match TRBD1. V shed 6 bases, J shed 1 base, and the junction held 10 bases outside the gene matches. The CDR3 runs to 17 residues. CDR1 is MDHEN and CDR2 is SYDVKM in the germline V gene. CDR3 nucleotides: TGTGCCAGCAGATTTACAGGGGGCCTGAGAAGCAATCAGCCCCAGCATTTT. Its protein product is CASRFTGGLRSNQPQHF.

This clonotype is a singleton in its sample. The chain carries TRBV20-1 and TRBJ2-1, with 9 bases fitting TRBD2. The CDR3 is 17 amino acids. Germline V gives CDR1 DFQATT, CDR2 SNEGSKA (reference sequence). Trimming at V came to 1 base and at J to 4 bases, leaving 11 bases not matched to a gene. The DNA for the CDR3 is TGCAGTGCTAGAGGACTAGCGGTAGAGCTCGGATACAATGAGCAGTTCTTC. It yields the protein CSARGLAVELGYNEQFF.

CDR3 in amino acids: CASSQRTRGEDTEAFF. The DNA for the CDR3 is TGTGCCAGTAGTCAAAGGACAAGGGGAGAGGACACTGAAGCTTTCTTT. This chain uses TRBV19 with TRBJ1-1, with D perhaps matching TRBD1 (5 bases). There are 16 residues in the CDR3. From germline, CDR1 is LNHDA and CDR2 SQIVND (reference sequence). Trimming pared 5 bases from V and 3 bases from J, leaving 19 bases between.

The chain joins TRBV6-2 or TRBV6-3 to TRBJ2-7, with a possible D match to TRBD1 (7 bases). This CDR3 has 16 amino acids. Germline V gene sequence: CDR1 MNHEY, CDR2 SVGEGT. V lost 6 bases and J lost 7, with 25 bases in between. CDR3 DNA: TGTGCCAGCAGCGCGGGACAGAGGGCTTTCGGGCGGGAGCAGTACTTC. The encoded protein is CASSAGQRAFGREQYF.

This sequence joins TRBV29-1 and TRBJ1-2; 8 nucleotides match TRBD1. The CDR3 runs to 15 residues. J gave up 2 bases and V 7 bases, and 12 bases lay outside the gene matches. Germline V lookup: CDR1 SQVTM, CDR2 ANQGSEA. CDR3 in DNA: TGCAGCGCTGGGACAGGTTCTGGGAAAAACTATGGCTACACCTTC. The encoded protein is CSAGTGSGKNYGYTF. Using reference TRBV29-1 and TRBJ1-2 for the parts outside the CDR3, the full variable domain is SAVISQKPSRDICQRGTSLTIQCQVDSQVTMMFWYRQQPGQSLTLIATANQGSEATYESGFVIDKFPISRPNLTFSTLTVSNMSPEDSSIYLCSAGTGSGKNYGYTFGSGTRLTVV.

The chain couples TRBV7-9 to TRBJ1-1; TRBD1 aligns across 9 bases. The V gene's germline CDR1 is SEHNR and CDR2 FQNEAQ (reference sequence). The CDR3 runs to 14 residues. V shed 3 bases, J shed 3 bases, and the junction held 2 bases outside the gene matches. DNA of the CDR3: TGTGCCAGCAGCTTCGACAGGGGGGACACTGAAGCTTTCTTT. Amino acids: CASSFDRGDTEAFF.

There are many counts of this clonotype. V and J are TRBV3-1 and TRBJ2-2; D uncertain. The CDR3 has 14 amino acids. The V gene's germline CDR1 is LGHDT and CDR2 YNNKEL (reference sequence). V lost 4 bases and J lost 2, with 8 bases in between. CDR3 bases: TGTGCCAGCAGCCCCGGGCCAAACACCGGGGAGCTGTTTTTT. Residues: CASSPGPNTGELFF.

The CDR3 DNA reads as TGTGCCAGCAGTTACGGACAGGGAGGATATGATGAGCAGTTCTTC. It yields the protein CASSYGQGGYDEQFF. The J gene is TRBJ2-1, the V gene TRBV6-2 or TRBV6-3; the match to TRBD1 covers 8 bases. Germline V CDR1 and CDR2: MNHEY, SVGEGT. The CDR3 totals 15 residues. V dropped 2 bases and J dropped 8; count of bases not matched to a gene: 8.

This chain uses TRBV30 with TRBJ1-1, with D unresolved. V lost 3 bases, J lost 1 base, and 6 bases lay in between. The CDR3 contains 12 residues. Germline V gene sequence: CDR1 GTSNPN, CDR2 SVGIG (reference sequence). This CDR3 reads CAWSTSNTEAFF. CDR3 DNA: TGTGCCTGGAGCACCTCGAACACTGAAGCTTTCTTT.

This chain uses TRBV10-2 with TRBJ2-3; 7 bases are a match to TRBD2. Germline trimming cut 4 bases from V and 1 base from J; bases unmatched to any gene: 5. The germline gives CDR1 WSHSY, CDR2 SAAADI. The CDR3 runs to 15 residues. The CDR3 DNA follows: TGCGCCAGCAGTGGGTTTGGGGGGGGCACAGATACGCAGTATTTT. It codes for CASSGFGGGTDTQYF.

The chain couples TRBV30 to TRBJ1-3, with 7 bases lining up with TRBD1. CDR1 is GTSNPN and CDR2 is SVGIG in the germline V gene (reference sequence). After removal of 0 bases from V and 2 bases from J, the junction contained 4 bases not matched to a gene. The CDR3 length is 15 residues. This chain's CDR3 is CAWSVTRGTGNTIYF. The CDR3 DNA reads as TGTGCCTGGAGTGTAACCAGGGGGACTGGAAACACCATATATTTT.